The clone carrying this T cell receptor beta chain was observed a few times. The antigen remains undetermined. This entry belongs to a study of T-cell memory formation after mild COVID-19. The study's findings and limits: Clones contracting over day 15 to 85 were CD4/CD8 balanced, with later expanders leaning CD4+. Contracting CD8+ clones were enriched in EMRA, CD4+ mainly in CM and EM. Pre-infection memory held some responding clones, suggesting pre-existing cross-reactive T cells responded. The SARS-CoV-2 specificity of second-wave clones reaching peak at day 37 remained unverified.

TCRdb ran MiXCR on the 5' RACE reads and lists one entry per CDR3 protein. The table lists 350,000 to 450,000 distinct CDR3 sequences, approximately 15% of them singletons. V lost 4 bases, J lost 5 bases, and 4 bases stayed unmatched. The CDR3 sequence is 13 residues long. Germline V gene data show CDR1 as SGHAT and CDR2 as FQNNGV. Sequencing was performed on PBMCs or a T cell subset sorted from them (not recorded which). The TCR originated in a man younger than 35 who had mild COVID-19 (a few samples of this study predate the infection). Cell type and time point are not known. The chain joins TRBV11-2 to TRBJ2-5; 7 nucleotides agree with TRBD2. Here the CDR3 reads CASSSAGIETQYF. The CDR3, as DNA: TGTGCCAGCAGCTCAGCGGGGATTGAGACCCAGTACTTC.